Following are 25 T cell receptor beta chains from one sample sequenced in a study of blood T cell repertoires in COVID-19. Clones were read by immunoSEQ multiplex PCR, and TCRdb kept only the in-frame ones, dropping some. Of tens of thousands of clones in the sample, about nine tenths are singletons; the top ten hold approximately 2.3%. Specimen: peripheral blood. These receptors all come from a man in his 60s with acute or convalescent COVID-19.

The CDR3, as DNA: TGTGCCAGCAGCCGAGGACAGGGCCGGTTCTTC. Protein sequence: CASSRGQGRFF. The chain links TRBV12-3 or TRBV12-4 to TRBJ2-1; 8 nucleotides line up with TRBD1. This CDR3 is built from 11 residues. V was pared by 6 bases and J by 15 bases, with 7 bases of the junction left unmatched.

The chain carries TRBV12-2 and TRBJ1-2; the table assigns TRBD1, which was not confirmed against the DNA. TRBV12-2 is a recognized pseudogene. The CDR3 loop spans 14 amino acids. CDR3 DNA: TGTGCAAGTCGCCGTAAACAGGGGAACTATGGCTACACCTTC. It is translated as CASRRKQGNYGYTF.

This clone has just one count. This chain uses TRBV27 with TRBJ2-2, with 9 bases fitting TRBD1. This CDR3 has 16 residues. Germline trimming cut 2 bases from V and 5 bases from J; bases unmatched to any gene: 6. CDR1 and CDR2 from the germline V gene are MNHEY and SMNVEV (reference sequence). The CDR3 DNA reads TGTGCCAGCAGTTTAGTCGGGACAGGGCGAACCGGGGAGCTGTTTTTT. It is translated as CASSLVGTGRTGELFF.

This sequence joins TRBV27 and TRBJ1-6; D ambiguous. From germline, CDR1 is MNHEY and CDR2 SMNVEV (reference sequence). Trimming pared 6 bases from V and 7 bases from J, leaving 13 bases between. The CDR3 length is 14 residues. CDR3 region: CASSPGRENSPLHF. The CDR3 nucleotides read TGTGCCAGCAGCCCGGGGAGGGAGAATTCACCCCTCCACTTT.

This rearrangement joins TRBV7-3 to TRBJ1-1; possible D gene TRBD1, 5 bases. Trimming stripped 6 bases from V and 4 bases from J, with 12 bases between. The CDR3 sequence is 13 residues long. CDR1 is SGHTA, CDR2 FQGTGA, per germline. The CDR3 reads CASRRDLGTEAFF. CDR3 nucleotides: TGTGCCAGCAGGCGGGACCTCGGCACTGAAGCTTTCTTT.

This chain uses TRBV29-1 with TRBJ2-1; 12 nucleotides align to TRBD2. The CDR3 has 14 amino acids. The germline CDR1 and CDR2 sequences are SQVTM and ANQGSEA. Losses at the gene ends were 7 bases for V and 1 base for J; bases not matched to a gene: 2. The CDR3 bases are TGCAGCGGACTAGCGGGAGTATCCTACAATGAGCAGTTCTTC. It is translated as CSGLAGVSYNEQFF.

This chain joins TRBV4-3 and TRBJ2-2, with D tentatively TRBD1 (5 bases). Looked up from germline, CDR1 is LGHNA and CDR2 is YSLEER. Trimming stripped 0 bases from V and 3 bases from J, with 11 bases between. This CDR3 region has 16 residues. The CDR3 protein is CASSQDYRMDTGELFF. CDR3 DNA: TGCGCCAGCAGCCAAGATTACAGGATGGACACCGGGGAGCTGTTTTTT.

This clone was found a few times. The rearrangement links TRBV30 to TRBJ1-1; 9 positions agree with TRBD1. The J segment lost 5 bases and the V segment lost 4 bases, leaving 8 bases of the junction unmatched. Germline V gene lookup returns CDR1 GTSNPN and CDR2 SVGIG (reference sequence). The CDR3 covers 14 residues. CDR3: CAWTDRGLATEAFF. In nucleotides, the CDR3 is TGTGCCTGGACGGACAGGGGATTGGCAACTGAAGCTTTCTTT.

The CDR3 nucleotides are TGTGCCAGCAGCCCCCTTACGGGGGGAGCTCAGTACTTC. Residues: CASSPLTGGAQYF. V usage is TRBV7-3 and J usage is TRBJ2-5; 7 bases line up with TRBD2. The germline V gene encodes CDR1 SGHTA and CDR2 FQGTGA. The CDR3 spans 13 residues. The ends lost 5 bases at V and 11 bases at J; junction bases unmatched: 11.

The chain joins TRBV4-3 to TRBJ2-3; TRBD2 matches at 9 bases. The CDR3 consists of 15 residues. The junction had 6 bases not matched to a gene; V was cut back by 4 bases and J by 4 bases. CDR1 is LGHNA and CDR2 is YSLEER in the germline V gene. This CDR3 reads CASSRSAGGADTQYF. The CDR3 DNA reads TGCGCCAGCAGCCGATCAGCGGGAGGCGCAGATACGCAGTATTTT.

The chain is built from TRBV6-5 and TRBJ1-2; D unresolved. This CDR3 is built from 14 residues. The V gene's germline CDR1 is MNHEY and CDR2 SVGAGI. V was shortened by 0 bases and J by 2 bases, with 7 bases between the two germline ends. In DNA form, the CDR3 reads TGTGCCAGCAGTTACTCTTTCAGAAACTATGGCTACACCTTC. Translation gives CASSYSFRNYGYTF.

The chain links TRBV19 to TRBJ1-2; maybe TRBD1 (5 bases). This CDR3 has 12 residues. CDR1 is LNHDA, CDR2 SQIVND, per germline (reference sequence). The V and J ends lost 5 bases and 5 bases respectively, with 9 bases between them. The CDR3 DNA reads as TGTGCCAGTAGTGACAGTGGATATGGCTACACCTTC. Its protein product is CASSDSGYGYTF.

This clone is a singleton in its sample. This rearrangement joins TRBV2 to TRBJ2-5; the D is unclear. The germline V gene has CDR1 SNHLY and CDR2 FYNNEI. The CDR3 consists of 16 residues. V was cut by 8 bases and J by 2 bases, with 21 bases left in between. The CDR3 DNA reads as TGTGCCAGCCGGCCACCGTCGTTTACAGTTCAAGAGACCCAGTACTTC. It specifies CASRPPSFTVQETQYF.

This clone was observed a single time. The CDR3 sequence is CATSSTPGRTMGYTF. The CDR3 DNA reads as TGTGCCACCAGCAGTACGCCGGGACGGACTATGGGCTACACCTTC. The gene calls are TRBV15 and TRBJ1-2; the D gene is possibly TRBD1 (5 bases). CDR1 is LNHNV and CDR2 is YYDKDF in the germline V gene (reference sequence). V was cut by 3 bases and J by 8 bases, with 19 bases left in between. The CDR3 totals 15 residues.

The chain has TRBV12-3 or TRBV12-4 and TRBJ1-4, with D hard to call. The germline V and J ends were trimmed by 6 bases and 10 bases, with 9 bases remaining between them. The CDR3 has 11 amino acids. The CDR3 spells CASSRTGKLFF. The CDR3 DNA is TGTGCCAGCAGCCGGACTGGAAAACTGTTTTTT.

The chain couples TRBV21-1 to TRBJ2-7; TRBD2, as called in the table, went unchecked against the DNA. TRBV21-1 is a documented pseudogene. This CDR3 has 19 amino acids. This CDR3 is CASSKRGGRTGRGSYEQYF. CDR3 nucleotide sequence: TGTGCCAGCAGCAAACGGGGGGGGAGGACAGGCCGGGGCTCCTACGAGCAGTACTTC.

This clone has only one observation. Germline is not matched at one junction end, which may reflect a read error. This chain uses TRBV10-3 with TRBJ1-4, with TRBD1 as a possible D gene (6 bases). Germline V lookup: CDR1 ENHRY, CDR2 SYGVKD. The CDR3 extends over 14 amino acids. The chain's CDR3 is CAISDEQGNGKLFF. The CDR3 DNA reads TGTGCCATCAGTGATGAACAGGGTAATGGAAAACTGTTTTTT.

This rearrangement joins TRBV7-6 to TRBJ2-7; a possible D gene is TRBD2 (6 bases). Germline values: CDR1 SGHVS, CDR2 FNYEAQ. The V and J ends lost 5 bases and 0 bases respectively, with 17 bases between them. The CDR3 consists of 16 residues. The CDR3 DNA reads TGTGCCAGCAGCCCCCTTCGTGGGGAGGACTCCTACGAGCAGTACTTC. It is translated as CASSPLRGEDSYEQYF.

The rearrangement joins TRBV30 to TRBJ1-6; D gene uncertain. The CDR3 contains 12 residues. V was pared by 2 bases and J by 7 bases, with 6 bases between. Germline CDR1 reads GTSNPN; CDR2 reads SVGIG (reference sequence). In DNA, the CDR3 is TGTGCCTGGAGTACAGAAAATTCACCCCTCCACTTT. It is translated as CAWSTENSPLHF.

The V and J genes are TRBV24-1 and TRBJ1-2; D ambiguous. The V gene lost 3 bases and the J gene lost 7 bases, with 8 bases spanning the gap. Germline values: CDR1 KGHDR, CDR2 SFDVKD. The CDR3 extends over 12 amino acids. CDR3 sequence: CATSDPPGGYTF. Written as DNA, the CDR3 is TGTGCCACCAGTGATCCACCCGGTGGCTACACCTTC.

CDR3 loop: CATSDGRDTQYF. The DNA for the CDR3 is TGTGCCACCAGTGACGGTCGCGATACGCAGTATTTT. This rearrangement joins TRBV24-1 to TRBJ2-3; D remains unclear. This CDR3 contains 12 residues. V lost 4 bases and J lost 6, with 7 bases in between. CDR1 and CDR2 (germline): KGHDR, SFDVKD.

The V and J genes are TRBV3-1 (or the pseudogene TRBV3-2) and TRBJ1-6, with D possibly matching TRBD1 (5 bases). The V and J ends lost 0 bases and 7 bases respectively, with 16 bases between them. This CDR3 has 17 amino acids. Per the germline V gene, CDR1 is LGHDT and CDR2 is YNNKEL (reference sequence). This CDR3 is CASSQEGAGPGNSPLHF. CDR3 sequence (DNA): TGTGCCAGCAGCCAAGAAGGGGCAGGCCCAGGCAATTCACCCCTCCACTTT.

The gene calls are TRBV3-1 (or the pseudogene TRBV3-2) and TRBJ1-2; weak D call: TRBD1 (6 bases). Between the trimmed V and J ends, which lost 3 bases and 6 bases, there was a span of 11 bases. Looked up from germline, CDR1 is LGHDT and CDR2 is YNNKEL (reference sequence). The CDR3 extends over 13 amino acids. The CDR3 protein is CASSHRRGDGYTF. The CDR3, as DNA: TGTGCCAGCAGCCACCGCAGGGGCGATGGCTACACCTTC.

The chain uses TRBV5-4 and TRBJ2-5; TRBD1 matches at 10 bases. The CDR3 runs 15 residues. After removal of 4 bases from V and 5 bases from J, the junction contained 8 bases not matched to a gene. From germline, CDR1 is SGHNT and CDR2 YYREEE (reference sequence). The chain's CDR3 is CASSPWTGGRETQYF. CDR3 bases: TGTGCCAGCAGCCCGTGGACAGGGGGTAGGGAGACCCAGTACTTC.

V is TRBV3-1 (or the pseudogene TRBV3-2) and J is TRBJ2-5; 12 bases line up with TRBD1. V was clipped by 5 bases and J by 5 bases; unmatched bases: 12. The CDR3 consists of 17 residues. Per the germline V gene, CDR1 is LGHDT and CDR2 is YNNKEL (reference sequence). In DNA form, the CDR3 reads TGTGCCAGCAGCAGCATCCGGGACAGGGGGCGGGGGGAGACCCAGTACTTC. Translating gives CASSSIRDRGRGETQYF.